This entry lists 4 T cell receptor beta chains sequenced from one sample in a study of T cells in Graves' hyperthyroidism and ophthalmopathy. Amplified regions were TCR beta CDR3 sequences from RNA transcripts. RT-PCR in the first round (using the HTBI primer set) targeted the TCR CDR3. TCRdb passed the multiplex PCR reads through MiXCR, listing each CDR3 protein once. This repertoire shows roughly 300,000 distinct CDR3 sequences, 21% found once; its top ten account for 50% to 65%. The specimen was blood. The receptor set was obtained from a woman in her forties or fifties with Graves' hyperthyroidism.

The genes are TRBV19 and TRBJ1-5, with 10 bases identical to TRBD1. The J segment lost 1 base and the V segment lost 7 bases, leaving 7 bases of the junction unmatched. Germline values: CDR1 LNHDA, CDR2 SQIVND (reference sequence). The CDR3 is 16 residues long. The CDR3 is CASTPKDRGSNQPQHF. The CDR3 DNA follows: TGTGCCAGTACCCCAAAGGACAGGGGGAGCAATCAGCCCCAGCATTTT.

This clonotype was observed a handful of times. The chain employs TRBV15 and TRBJ2-2; TRBD2 matches 13 bases. Per germline, CDR1 LNHNV and CDR2 YYDKDF (reference sequence). The CDR3 contains 18 residues. The ends lost 1 base at V and 6 bases at J; junction bases unmatched: 8. The CDR3 loop reads CATSRALAGGSLSGELFF. CDR3 bases: TGTGCCACCAGCAGAGCACTAGCGGGAGGGTCATTGTCCGGGGAGCTGTTTTTT.

The rearrangement joins TRBV27 to TRBJ2-7, with 10 bases lining up with TRBD2. V shed 5 bases and J 5 bases; nucleotides not matched to a gene: 9. The CDR3 runs 15 residues. Germline V lookup: CDR1 MNHEY, CDR2 SMNVEV (reference sequence). The CDR3 is CASSPLAGEADEQYF. The CDR3 DNA reads as TGTGCCAGCAGTCCCCTAGCGGGAGAGGCGGACGAGCAGTACTTC.

There are many counts of this clonotype. V is TRBV6-1 and J is TRBJ2-7; 7 bases are a match to TRBD1. V lost 6 bases and J lost 2; bases outside the gene matches: 7. CDR1 and CDR2 (germline): MNHNS, SASEGT. This CDR3 is 14 amino acids long. As DNA, the CDR3 is TGTGCCAGCAGAGAACAGGGGTCAGCCTACGAGCAGTACTTC. Its translation is CASREQGSAYEQYF.